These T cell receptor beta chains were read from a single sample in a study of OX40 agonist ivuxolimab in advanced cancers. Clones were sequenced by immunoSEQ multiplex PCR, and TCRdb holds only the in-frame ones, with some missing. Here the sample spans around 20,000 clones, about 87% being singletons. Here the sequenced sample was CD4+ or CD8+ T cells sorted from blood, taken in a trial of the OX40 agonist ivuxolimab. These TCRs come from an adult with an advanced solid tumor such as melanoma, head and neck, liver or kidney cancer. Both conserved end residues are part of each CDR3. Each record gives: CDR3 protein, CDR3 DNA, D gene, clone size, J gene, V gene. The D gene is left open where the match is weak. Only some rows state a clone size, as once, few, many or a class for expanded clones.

CDR3 protein: CASSLLRQGYSNQPQHF; CDR3 DNA: TGTGCCAGCAGCTTGTTGAGACAGGGCTATAGCAATCAGCCCCAGCATTTT; D gene: TRBD1; clone size: NA; J gene: TRBJ1-5; V gene: TRBV5-5
CDR3 protein: CDPGRNHEQFF; CDR3 DNA: TGTGACCCGGGTCGTAACCATGAGCAGTTCTTC; D gene: NA; clone size: NA; J gene: TRBJ2-1; V gene: TRBV30
CDR3 protein: CARSLLWVVETQYF; CDR3 DNA: TGTGCCAGAAGCTTGTTATGGGTTGTAGAGACCCAGTACTTC; D gene: NA; clone size: NA; J gene: TRBJ2-5; V gene: TRBV5-3
CDR3 protein: CASLNRAPRFLNTEAFF; CDR3 DNA: TGTGCCAGCTTAAACAGGGCGCCCCGATTCTTGAACACTGAAGCTTTCTTT; D gene: NA; clone size: NA; J gene: TRBJ1-1; V gene: TRBV18
CDR3 protein: CASNRVGSYNEQFF; CDR3 DNA: TGTGCCAGCAATCGGGTGGGCTCCTACAATGAGCAGTTCTTC; D gene: NA; clone size: NA; J gene: TRBJ2-1; V gene: TRBV27
CDR3 protein: CASSRTGRDQETQYF; CDR3 DNA: TGTGCCAGCAGTCGTACTGGACGGGACCAAGAGACCCAGTACTTC; D gene: NA; clone size: once; J gene: TRBJ2-5; V gene: TRBV6-1
CDR3 protein: CASSLERGSYNEQFF; CDR3 DNA: TGCGCCAGCAGCTTGGAGCGGGGCTCCTACAATGAGCAGTTCTTC; D gene: TRBD2; clone size: NA; J gene: TRBJ2-1; V gene: TRBV5-1
CDR3 protein: CASSQFQGWNYGYTF; CDR3 DNA: TGTGCCAGCAGCCAATTTCAGGGTTGGAACTATGGCTACACCTTC; D gene: NA; clone size: NA; J gene: TRBJ1-2; V gene: TRBV14
CDR3 protein: CATQERLNTEAFF; CDR3 DNA: TGCGCCACCCAAGAGCGGCTGAACACTGAAGCTTTCTTT; D gene: NA; clone size: NA; J gene: TRBJ1-1; V gene: TRBV10-1
CDR3 protein: CASGLGGPNTQYF; CDR3 DNA: TGTGCTAGTGGTTTGGGGGGGCCCAATACGCAGTATTTT; D gene: NA; clone size: once; J gene: TRBJ2-3; V gene: TRBV12-5
CDR3 protein: CASSLGGSSTDTQYF; CDR3 DNA: TGTGCCAGCAGCTTAGGTGGCAGTAGCACAGATACGCAGTATTTT; D gene: NA; clone size: NA; J gene: TRBJ2-3; V gene: TRBV11-2
CDR3 protein: CAWSVDRLNEKLFF; CDR3 DNA: TGTGCCTGGAGTGTGGACAGATTAAATGAAAAACTGTTTTTT; D gene: NA; clone size: NA; J gene: TRBJ1-4; V gene: TRBV30
CDR3 protein: CASSFLRGRSTDTQYF; CDR3 DNA: TGTGCCAGCAGCTTCCTTCGGGGCAGAAGCACAGATACGCAGTATTTT; D gene: NA; clone size: NA; J gene: TRBJ2-3; V gene: TRBV11-2
CDR3 protein: CASRTSGRDTGELFF; CDR3 DNA: TGTGCCAGCAGGACTAGCGGGAGAGACACCGGGGAGCTGTTTTTT; D gene: TRBD2; clone size: NA; J gene: TRBJ2-2; V gene: TRBV27
CDR3 protein: CASSPRGVDTEAFF; CDR3 DNA: TGTGCCAGCAGCCCGCGGGGAGTGGACACTGAAGCTTTCTTT; D gene: NA; clone size: NA; J gene: TRBJ1-1; V gene: TRBV11-3
CDR3 protein: CACQPGRANTGELFF; CDR3 DNA: TGTGCCTGCCAGCCAGGACGCGCGAACACCGGGGAGCTGTTTTTT; D gene: NA; clone size: NA; J gene: TRBJ2-2; V gene: TRBV30
CDR3 protein: CASSPGLAGRETQYF; CDR3 DNA: TGTGCCAGCAGTCCCGGACTAGCGGGGAGGGAGACCCAGTACTTC; D gene: TRBD2; clone size: NA; J gene: TRBJ2-5; V gene: TRBV27
CDR3 protein: CASSPVGGEETQYF; CDR3 DNA: TGTGCCAGCAGCCCGGTTGGGGGCGAAGAGACCCAGTACTTC; D gene: NA; clone size: NA; J gene: TRBJ2-5; V gene: TRBV5-6
CDR3 protein: CASQGDYGYTF; CDR3 DNA: TGTGCCAGCCAGGGAGACTATGGCTACACCTTC; D gene: NA; clone size: NA; J gene: TRBJ1-2; V gene: TRBV6-1
CDR3 protein: CASTRNSNQPQHF; CDR3 DNA: TGTGCCAGCACGCGGAATAGCAATCAGCCCCAGCATTTT; D gene: NA; clone size: NA; J gene: TRBJ1-5; V gene: TRBV6-5
CDR3 protein: CASSPGLYEQYF; CDR3 DNA: TGTGCCAGCAGTCCGGGGCTTTACGAGCAGTACTTC; D gene: NA; clone size: NA; J gene: TRBJ2-7; V gene: TRBV5-6
CDR3 protein: CASSSTGQYNEQFF; CDR3 DNA: TGTGCCAGCAGTTCGACAGGGCAATACAATGAGCAGTTCTTC; D gene: TRBD1; clone size: NA; J gene: TRBJ2-1; V gene: TRBV27
CDR3 protein: CASSLTGGQETQYF; CDR3 DNA: TGTGCCAGCAGCCTTACCGGGGGACAAGAGACCCAGTACTTC; D gene: NA; clone size: NA; J gene: TRBJ2-5; V gene: TRBV7-9
CDR3 protein: CASMAVGGTDTQYF; CDR3 DNA: TGTGCCAGCATGGCGGTCGGGGGCACAGATACGCAGTATTTT; D gene: NA; clone size: few; J gene: TRBJ2-3; V gene: TRBV27
CDR3 protein: CSVLTSGSSYEQYF; CDR3 DNA: TGCAGCGTTTTGACTAGCGGAAGTTCCTACGAGCAGTACTTC; D gene: TRBD2; clone size: NA; J gene: TRBJ2-7; V gene: TRBV29-1
CDR3 protein: CASSPTGGPTLGYGYTF; CDR3 DNA: TGTGCCAGCAGCCCGACAGGGGGCCCTACCCTAGGGTATGGCTACACCTTC; D gene: NA; clone size: NA; J gene: TRBJ1-2; V gene: TRBV21-1
CDR3 protein: CASSFTGDEQYF; CDR3 DNA: TGTGCCAGCAGCTTTACAGGGGACGAGCAGTACTTC; D gene: TRBD1; clone size: NA; J gene: TRBJ2-7; V gene: TRBV6-6
CDR3 protein: CASSELVGQNYGYTF; CDR3 DNA: TGTGCCAGCAGTGAACTCGTTGGGCAGAACTATGGCTACACCTTC; D gene: NA; clone size: NA; J gene: TRBJ1-2; V gene: TRBV6-1
CDR3 protein: CASSEAGGRGETEAFF; CDR3 DNA: TGTGCCAGCAGTGAAGCTGGGGGACGGGGGGAAACTGAAGCTTTCTTT; D gene: NA; clone size: once; J gene: TRBJ1-1; V gene: TRBV2